This entry describes one T cell receptor beta chain. The target antigen is unknown. Unmatched junction bases numbered 10, after V lost 7 bases and J lost 1 base. The germline CDR1 and CDR2 sequences are SQVTM and ANQGSEA. The CDR3 has 14 amino acids. RNA extraction and reverse transcription yielded cDNA as sequencing template. Generated by immunoSEQ multiplex PCR, the TCRdb table keeps only in-frame clones and is missing some. The table records about 150,000 clones, less than 65% of them present only once. These data belong to a study of CD8+ T cells in alopecia areata. PBMCs served as the source from which CD4+ and CD8+ T cells were sorted. Study-wide results and limits: Scalp specimens additionally yield sequences from normal skin's resident alphabeta T cells. Relative to mice, TCR sharing across patients was less clear, a difference possibly HLA-related. Higher clonality was seen in lesional scalp than in normal scalp, especially in alopecia totalis/universalis.

Sequenced material: CD8+ T cells sorted from blood. The chain recombines TRBV29-1 with TRBJ2-7, with 7 bases aligning to TRBD1. This TCR derives from a human donor in good health. CDR3 DNA sequence: TGCAGCGCCGGAGGTGGGACAGTGTCCTACGAGCAGTACTTC. The encoded protein is CSAGGGTVSYEQYF.